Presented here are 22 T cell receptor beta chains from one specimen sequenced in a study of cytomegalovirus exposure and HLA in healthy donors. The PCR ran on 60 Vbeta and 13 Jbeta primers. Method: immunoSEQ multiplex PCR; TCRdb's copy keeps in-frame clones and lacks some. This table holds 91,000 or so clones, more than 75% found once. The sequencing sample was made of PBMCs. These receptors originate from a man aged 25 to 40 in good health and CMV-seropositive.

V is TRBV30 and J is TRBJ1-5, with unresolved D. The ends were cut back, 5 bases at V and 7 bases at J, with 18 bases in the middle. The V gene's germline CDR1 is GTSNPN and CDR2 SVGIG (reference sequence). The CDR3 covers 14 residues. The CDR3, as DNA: TGTGCCTGGGATATGAGGGATGCGGACCAGCCCCAGCATTTT. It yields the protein CAWDMRDADQPQHF. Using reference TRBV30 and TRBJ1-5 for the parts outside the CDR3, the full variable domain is SQTIHQWPATLVQPVGSPLSLECTVEGTSNPNLYWYRQAAGRGLQLLFYSVGIGQISSEVPQNLSASRPQDRQFILSSKKLLLSDSGFYLCAWDMRDADQPQHFGDGTRLSIL.

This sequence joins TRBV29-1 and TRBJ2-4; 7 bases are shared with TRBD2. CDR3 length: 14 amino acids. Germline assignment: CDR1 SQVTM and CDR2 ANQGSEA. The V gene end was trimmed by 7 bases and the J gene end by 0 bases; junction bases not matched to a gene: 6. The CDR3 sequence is CSARLARAKNIQYF. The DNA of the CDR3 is TGCAGCGCCAGACTAGCCCGAGCCAAAAACATTCAGTACTTC.

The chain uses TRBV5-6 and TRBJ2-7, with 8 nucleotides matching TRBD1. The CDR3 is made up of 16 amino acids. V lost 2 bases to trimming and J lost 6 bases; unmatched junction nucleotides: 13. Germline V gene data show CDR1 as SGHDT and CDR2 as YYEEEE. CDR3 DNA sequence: TGTGCCAGCAGCTTTGAAAGACAGGGGATTTCTATCGAGCAGTACTTC. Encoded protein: CASSFERQGISIEQYF.

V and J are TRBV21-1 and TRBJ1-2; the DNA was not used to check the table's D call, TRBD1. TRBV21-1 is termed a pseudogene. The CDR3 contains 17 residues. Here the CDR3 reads CASSKGAGTGEEHGYTF. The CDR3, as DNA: TGTGCCAGCAGCAAAGGGGCCGGGACAGGGGAGGAACATGGCTACACCTTC.

CDR3 amino acids: CASGPGGGAYNEQFF. CDR3 nucleotide sequence: TGTGCCAGCGGCCCAGGAGGGGGCGCCTACAATGAGCAGTTCTTC. This chain links TRBV6-5 with TRBJ2-1; possibly TRBD1 for D (7 bases). V shed 8 bases and J shed 2 bases, with 16 bases lying between them. This CDR3 is 15 amino acids long. Germline V gives CDR1 MNHEY, CDR2 SVGAGI.

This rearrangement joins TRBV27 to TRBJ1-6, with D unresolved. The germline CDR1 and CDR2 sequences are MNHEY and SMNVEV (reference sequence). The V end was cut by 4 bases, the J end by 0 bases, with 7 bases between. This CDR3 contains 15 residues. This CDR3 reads CASSYGSSYNSPLHF. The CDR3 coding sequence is TGTGCCAGCAGTTATGGGAGCTCCTATAATTCACCCCTCCACTTT.

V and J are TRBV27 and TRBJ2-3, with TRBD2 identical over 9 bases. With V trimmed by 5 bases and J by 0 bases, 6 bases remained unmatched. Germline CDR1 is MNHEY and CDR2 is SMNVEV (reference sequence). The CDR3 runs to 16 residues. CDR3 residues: CASSQTSGDSTDTQYF. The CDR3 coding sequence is TGTGCCAGCAGTCAGACTAGCGGAGATAGCACAGATACGCAGTATTTT.

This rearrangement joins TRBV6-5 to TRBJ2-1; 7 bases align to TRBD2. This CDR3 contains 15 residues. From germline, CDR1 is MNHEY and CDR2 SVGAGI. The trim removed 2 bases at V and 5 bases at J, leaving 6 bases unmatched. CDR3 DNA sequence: TGTGCCAGCAGTTACGGTGGGGGGGGAAACAATGAGCAGTTCTTC. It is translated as CASSYGGGGNNEQFF.

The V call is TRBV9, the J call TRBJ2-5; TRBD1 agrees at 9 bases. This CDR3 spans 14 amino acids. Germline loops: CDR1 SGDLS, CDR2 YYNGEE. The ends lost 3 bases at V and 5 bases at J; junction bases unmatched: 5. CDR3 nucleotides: TGTGCCAGCAGCGGGTACAGGGGGCAGGAGACCCAGTACTTC. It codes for CASSGYRGQETQYF. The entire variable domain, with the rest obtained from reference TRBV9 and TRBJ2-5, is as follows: DSGVTQTPKHLITATGQRVTLRCSPRSGDLSVYWYQQSLDQGLQFLIQYYNGEERAKGNILERFSAQQFPDLHSELNLSSLELGDSALYFCASSGYRGQETQYFGPGTRLLVL.

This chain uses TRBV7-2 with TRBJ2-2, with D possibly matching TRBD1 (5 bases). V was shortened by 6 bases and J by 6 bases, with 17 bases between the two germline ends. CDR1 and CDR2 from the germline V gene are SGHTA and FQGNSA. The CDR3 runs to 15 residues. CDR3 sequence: CASRHVEGHPGELFF. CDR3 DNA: TGTGCCAGCAGGCATGTTGAAGGACACCCCGGGGAGCTGTTTTTT.

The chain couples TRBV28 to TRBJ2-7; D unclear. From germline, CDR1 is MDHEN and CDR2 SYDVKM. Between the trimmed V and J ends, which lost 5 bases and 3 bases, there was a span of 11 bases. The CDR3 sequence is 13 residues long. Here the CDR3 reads CASSRGRNYEQYF. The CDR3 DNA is TGTGCCAGCAGTCGAGGCAGAAACTACGAGCAGTACTTC.

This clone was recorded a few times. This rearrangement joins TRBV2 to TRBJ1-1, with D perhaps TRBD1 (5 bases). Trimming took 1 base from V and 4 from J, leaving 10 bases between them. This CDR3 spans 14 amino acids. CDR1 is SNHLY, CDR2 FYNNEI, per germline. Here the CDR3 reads CASSEDRQSTEAFF. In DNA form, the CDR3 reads TGTGCCAGCAGTGAAGACAGGCAATCCACTGAAGCTTTCTTT.

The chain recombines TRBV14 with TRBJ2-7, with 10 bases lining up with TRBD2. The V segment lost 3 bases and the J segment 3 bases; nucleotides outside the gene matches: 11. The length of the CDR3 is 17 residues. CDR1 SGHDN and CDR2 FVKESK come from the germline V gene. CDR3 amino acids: CASSHPSGRLRDYEQYF. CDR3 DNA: TGTGCCAGCAGCCATCCTAGCGGGAGATTAAGGGACTACGAGCAGTACTTC.

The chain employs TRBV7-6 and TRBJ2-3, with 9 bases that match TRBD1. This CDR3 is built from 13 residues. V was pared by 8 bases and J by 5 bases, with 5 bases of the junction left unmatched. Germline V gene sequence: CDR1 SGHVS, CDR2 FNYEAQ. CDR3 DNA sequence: TGTGCCAGCTCACAGGGGGCCGGAGATACGCAGTATTTT. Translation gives CASSQGAGDTQYF.

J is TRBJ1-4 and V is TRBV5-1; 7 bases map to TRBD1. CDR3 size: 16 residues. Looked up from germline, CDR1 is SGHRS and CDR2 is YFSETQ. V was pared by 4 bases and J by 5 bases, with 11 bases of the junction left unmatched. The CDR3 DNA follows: TGCGCCAGCAGCGATAAGCCGGGACAGCCAAATGAAAAACTGTTTTTT. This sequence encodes CASSDKPGQPNEKLFF.

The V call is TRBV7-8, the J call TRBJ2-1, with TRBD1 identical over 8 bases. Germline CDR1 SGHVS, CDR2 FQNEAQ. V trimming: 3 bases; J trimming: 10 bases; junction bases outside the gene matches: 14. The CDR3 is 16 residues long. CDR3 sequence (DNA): TGTGCCAGCAGCTTTACGCGGGGACAGGTAGTGAGGGAGCAGTTCTTC. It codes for CASSFTRGQVVREQFF.

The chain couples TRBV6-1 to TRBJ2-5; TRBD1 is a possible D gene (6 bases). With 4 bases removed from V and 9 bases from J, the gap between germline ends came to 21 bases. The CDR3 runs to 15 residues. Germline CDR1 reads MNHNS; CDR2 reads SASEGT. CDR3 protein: CASSVDPSRGKAQYF. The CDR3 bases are TGTGCCAGCAGTGTGGATCCCTCTAGGGGGAAGGCCCAGTACTTC.

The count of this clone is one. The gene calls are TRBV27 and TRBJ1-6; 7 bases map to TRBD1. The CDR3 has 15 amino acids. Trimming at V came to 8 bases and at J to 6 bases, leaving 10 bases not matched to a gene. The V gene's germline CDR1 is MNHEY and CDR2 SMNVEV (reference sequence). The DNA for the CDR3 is TGTGCCAGCCGACACCAGACAGGGTTTAATTCACCCCTCCACTTT. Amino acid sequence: CASRHQTGFNSPLHF.

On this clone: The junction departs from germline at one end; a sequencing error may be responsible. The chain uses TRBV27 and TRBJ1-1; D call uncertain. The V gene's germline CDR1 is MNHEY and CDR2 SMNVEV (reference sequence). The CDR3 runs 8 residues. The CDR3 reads CASSFPVF. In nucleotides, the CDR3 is TGTGCCAGCAGTTTCCCCGTCTTT.

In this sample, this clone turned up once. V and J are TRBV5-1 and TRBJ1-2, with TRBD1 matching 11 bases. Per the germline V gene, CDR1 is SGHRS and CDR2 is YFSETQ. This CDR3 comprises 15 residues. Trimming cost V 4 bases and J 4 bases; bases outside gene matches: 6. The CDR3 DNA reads TGCGCCAGCAGCGGCCGGACAGGGGGCATCTATGGCTACACCTTC. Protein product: CASSGRTGGIYGYTF.

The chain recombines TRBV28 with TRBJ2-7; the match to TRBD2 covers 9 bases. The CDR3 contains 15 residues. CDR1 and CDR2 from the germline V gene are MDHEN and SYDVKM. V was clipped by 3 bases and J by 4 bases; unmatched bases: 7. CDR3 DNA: TGTGCCAGCAGTTTCGCGGGAGGGCCTCATTACGAGCAGTACTTC. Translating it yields CASSFAGGPHYEQYF.

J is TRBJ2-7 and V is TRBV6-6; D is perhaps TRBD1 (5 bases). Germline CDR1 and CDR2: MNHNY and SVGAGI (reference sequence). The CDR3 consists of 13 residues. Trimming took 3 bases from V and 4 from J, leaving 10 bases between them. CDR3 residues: CASSYIRGYEQYV. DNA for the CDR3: TGTGCCAGCAGTTATATAAGGGGTTACGAGCAGTACGTC.